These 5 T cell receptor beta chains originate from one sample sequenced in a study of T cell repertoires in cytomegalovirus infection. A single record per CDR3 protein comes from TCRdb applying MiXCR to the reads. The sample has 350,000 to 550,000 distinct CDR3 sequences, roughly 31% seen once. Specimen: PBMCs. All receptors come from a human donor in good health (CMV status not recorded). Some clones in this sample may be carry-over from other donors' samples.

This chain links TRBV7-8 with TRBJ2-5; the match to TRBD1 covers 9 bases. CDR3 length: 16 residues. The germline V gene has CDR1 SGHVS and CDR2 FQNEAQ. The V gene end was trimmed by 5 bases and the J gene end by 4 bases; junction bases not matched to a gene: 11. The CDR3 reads CASSPENRGRRETQYF. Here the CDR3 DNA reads TGTGCCAGCAGCCCCGAGAACAGGGGGCGACGAGAGACCCAGTACTTC. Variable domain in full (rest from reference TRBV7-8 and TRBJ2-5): GAGVSQSPRYKVAKRGQDVALRCDPISGHVSLFWYQQALGQGPEFLTYFQNEAQLDKSGLPSDRFFAERPEGSVSTLKIQRTQQEDSAVYLCASSPENRGRRETQYFGPGTRLLVL.

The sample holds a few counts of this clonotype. This chain's CDR3 is CASSFSGNYGYTF. The CDR3 DNA is TGTGCCAGCAGCTTCTCGGGGAACTATGGCTACACCTTC. The J gene is TRBJ1-2, the V gene TRBV7-3; D not resolved. Deletions cut 3 bases from V and 2 bases from J, with 7 bases between. Germline CDR1 and CDR2: SGHTA and FQGTGA. The CDR3 is 13 residues long.

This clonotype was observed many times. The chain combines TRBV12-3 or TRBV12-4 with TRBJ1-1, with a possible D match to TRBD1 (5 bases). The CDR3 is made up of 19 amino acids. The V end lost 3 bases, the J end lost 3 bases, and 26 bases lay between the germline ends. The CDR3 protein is CASSLDTGPISPGDTEAFF. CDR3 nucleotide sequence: TGTGCCAGCAGTTTGGATACCGGGCCGATTTCCCCGGGGGACACTGAAGCTTTCTTT.

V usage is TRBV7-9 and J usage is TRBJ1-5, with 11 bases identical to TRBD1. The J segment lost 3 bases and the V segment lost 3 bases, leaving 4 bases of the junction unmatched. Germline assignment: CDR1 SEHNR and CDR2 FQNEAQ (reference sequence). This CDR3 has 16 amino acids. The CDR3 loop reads CASSLGTGGDNQPQHF. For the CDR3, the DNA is TGTGCCAGCAGCTTGGGGACAGGGGGGGACAATCAGCCCCAGCATTTT.

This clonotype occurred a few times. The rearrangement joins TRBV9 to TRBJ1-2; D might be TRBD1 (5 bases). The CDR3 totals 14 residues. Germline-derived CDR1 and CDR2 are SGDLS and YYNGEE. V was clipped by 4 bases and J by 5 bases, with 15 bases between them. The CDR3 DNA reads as TGTGCCAGCAGCCCCGTGGAGGGGTGGTATGGCTACACCTTC. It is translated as CASSPVEGWYGYTF.